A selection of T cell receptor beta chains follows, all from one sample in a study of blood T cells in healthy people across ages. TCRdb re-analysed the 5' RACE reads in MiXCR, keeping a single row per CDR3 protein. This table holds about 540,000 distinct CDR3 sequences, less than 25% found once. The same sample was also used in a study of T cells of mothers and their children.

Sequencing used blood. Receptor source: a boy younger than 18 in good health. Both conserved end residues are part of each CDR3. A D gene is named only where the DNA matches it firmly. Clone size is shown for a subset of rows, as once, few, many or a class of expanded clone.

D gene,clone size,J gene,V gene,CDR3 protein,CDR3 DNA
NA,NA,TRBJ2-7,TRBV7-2,CASSFNRPYEQYF,TGTGCCAGCAGCTTCAACCGGCCGTACGAGCAGTACTTC
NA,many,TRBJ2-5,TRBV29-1,CSVEWGEIMETQYF,TGCAGCGTTGAATGGGGGGAGATCATGGAGACCCAGTACTTC
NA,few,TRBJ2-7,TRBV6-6,CASSYSGRADEQYF,TGTGCCAGCAGTTACTCCGGCAGGGCTGACGAGCAGTACTTC
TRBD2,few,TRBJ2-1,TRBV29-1,CSVELAERSSYNEQFF,TGCAGCGTCGAACTAGCGGAAAGGAGCTCCTACAATGAGCAGTTCTTC
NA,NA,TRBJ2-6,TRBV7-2,CASSSLGGQADAGANVLTF,TGTGCCAGCAGCTCGCTGGGGGGACAAGCAGACGCCGGGGCCAACGTCCTGACTTTC
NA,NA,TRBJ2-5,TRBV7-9,CASGQLQETQYF,TGTGCCTCGGGACAACTCCAAGAGACCCAGTACTTC
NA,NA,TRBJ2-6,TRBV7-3,CASSFLLERVGANVLTF,TGTGCCAGCAGCTTCCTCCTCGAGAGGGTCGGGGCCAACGTCCTGACTTTC
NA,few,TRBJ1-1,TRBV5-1,CASSGTGWGTEAFF,TGCGCCAGCAGCGGAACAGGGTGGGGGACTGAAGCTTTCTTT
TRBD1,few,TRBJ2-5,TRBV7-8,CASSGGTGKETQYF,TGTGCCAGCAGCGGAGGGACAGGGAAAGAGACCCAGTACTTC
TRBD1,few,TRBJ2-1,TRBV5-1,CASSGGQGFYNEQFF,TGCGCCAGCAGCGGGGGACAGGGGTTCTACAATGAGCAGTTCTTC
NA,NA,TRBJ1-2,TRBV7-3,CASSLTPPPDGGGYTF,TGTGCCAGCAGCTTAACGCCCCCGCCTGATGGAGGAGGCTACACCTTC
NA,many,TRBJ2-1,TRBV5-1,CASSPDSYNEQFF,TGTGCCAGCAGCCCGGACAGTTACAATGAGCAGTTCTTC
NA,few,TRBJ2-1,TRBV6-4,CASSEGQGPGEQFF,TGTGCCAGCAGTGAAGGTCAGGGGCCTGGGGAGCAGTTCTTC
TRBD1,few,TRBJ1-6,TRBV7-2,CASSLVAGGDSPLHF,TGTGCCAGCAGCTTAGTCGCAGGGGGCGATTCACCCCTCCACTTT
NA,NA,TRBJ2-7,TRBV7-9,CASSLAIGRDYEQYF,TGTGCCAGCAGCTTAGCAATTGGCCGCGACTACGAGCAGTACTTC
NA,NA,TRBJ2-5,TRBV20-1,CSALGPGRQETQYF,TGCAGTGCCCTGGGACCCGGCAGGCAAGAGACCCAGTACTTC
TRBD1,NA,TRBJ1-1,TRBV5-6,CASSSEGTGGGPEAFF,TGTGCCAGCAGCTCGGAAGGGACAGGGGGTGGGCCTGAAGCTTTCTTT
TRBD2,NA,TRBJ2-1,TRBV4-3,CASSQDPWTSGTNEQFF,TGCGCCAGCAGCCAAGATCCTTGGACTAGCGGGACCAATGAGCAGTTCTTC
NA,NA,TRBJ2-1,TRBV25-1,CASTPGQEQFF,TGTGCCAGCACCCCCGGGCAGGAGCAGTTCTTC
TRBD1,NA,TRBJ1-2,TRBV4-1,CASSLRGQGAPDGYTF,TGCGCCAGCAGCTTAAGGGGACAGGGGGCGCCGGATGGCTACACCTTC
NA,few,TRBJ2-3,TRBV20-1,CSAREGGESSDTQYF,TGCAGTGCTAGAGAAGGGGGAGAAAGTTCAGATACGCAGTATTTT
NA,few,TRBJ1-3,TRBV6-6,CASSPFLGNTIYF,TGTGCCAGCAGTCCTTTTCTTGGAAACACCATATATTTT
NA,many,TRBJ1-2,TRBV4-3,CASSLTTGSPNYGYTF,TGCGCCAGCAGCCTCACGACCGGGAGTCCTAACTATGGCTACACCTTC
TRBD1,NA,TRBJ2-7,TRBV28,CASSLSLGTGSYEQYF,TGTGCCAGCAGTCTTTCGTTGGGGACAGGGTCCTACGAGCAGTACTTC
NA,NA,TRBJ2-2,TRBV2,CASSPDQNTGELFF,TGTGCCAGCAGTCCGGATCAAAACACCGGGGAGCTGTTTTTT
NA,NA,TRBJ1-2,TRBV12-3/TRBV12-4,CASSLGRHYGYTF,TGTGCCAGCAGTTTGGGGCGGCACTATGGCTACACCTTC
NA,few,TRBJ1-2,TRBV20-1,CSANAYELGGYTF,TGCAGTGCTAACGCATATGAGTTGGGAGGCTACACCTTC
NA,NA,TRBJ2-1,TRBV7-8,CASSPRDLHNEQFF,TGTGCCAGCAGCCCCCGGGACTTACACAATGAGCAGTTCTTC
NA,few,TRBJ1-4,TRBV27,CASRQATNEKLFF,TGTGCCAGCAGACAGGCAACTAATGAAAAACTGTTTTTT
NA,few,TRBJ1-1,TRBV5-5,CASSLVGAGNTEAFF,TGTGCCAGCAGCTTGGTGGGGGCCGGGAACACTGAAGCTTTCTTT
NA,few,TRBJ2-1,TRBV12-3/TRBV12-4,CASSFPGISYNEQFF,TGTGCCAGCAGTTTTCCGGGGATCTCCTACAATGAGCAGTTCTTC
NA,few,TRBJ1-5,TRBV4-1,CASSQDRSGNQPQHF,TGCGCCAGCAGCCAAGATCGGTCAGGTAATCAGCCCCAGCATTTT
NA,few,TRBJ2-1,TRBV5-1,CASSWSLGEVEQFF,TGCGCCAGCAGCTGGAGCCTTGGGGAGGTTGAGCAGTTCTTC
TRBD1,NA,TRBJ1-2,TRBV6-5,CASRGQGKGYTF,TGTGCCAGCCGGGGACAGGGGAAGGGCTACACCTTC
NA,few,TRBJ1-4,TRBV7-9,CASSTGIGVTEKLFF,TGTGCCAGCAGCACAGGGATTGGTGTTACCGAAAAACTGTTTTTT
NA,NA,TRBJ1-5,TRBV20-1,CSASRDINQPQHF,TGCAGTGCTTCCCGGGACATTAATCAGCCCCAGCATTTT
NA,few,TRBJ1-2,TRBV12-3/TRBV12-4,CASSLGGHGYTF,TGTGCCAGCAGTTTGGGGGGGCATGGCTACACCTTC
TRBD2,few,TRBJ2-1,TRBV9,CASSVLAGKNEQFF,TGTGCCAGCAGCGTACTAGCGGGGAAAAATGAGCAGTTCTTC
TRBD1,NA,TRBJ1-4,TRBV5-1,CASSLVGTANEKLFF,TGCGCCAGCAGCTTGGTTGGGACAGCTAATGAAAAACTGTTTTTT
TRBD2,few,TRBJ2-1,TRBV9,CASSVLAEINNEQFF,TGTGCCAGCAGCGTGCTAGCGGAGATTAACAATGAGCAGTTCTTC
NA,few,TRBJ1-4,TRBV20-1,CSAREAEPIRKDEKLFF,TGCAGTGCTAGAGAGGCCGAACCGATCAGAAAAGATGAAAAACTGTTTTTT
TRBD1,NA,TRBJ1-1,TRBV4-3,CASSHRGQKNTEAFF,TGCGCCAGCAGCCACCGGGGACAGAAGAACACTGAAGCTTTCTTT
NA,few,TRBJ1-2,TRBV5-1,CASTAGTDYGYTF,TGCGCCAGTACCGCCGGGACGGACTATGGCTACACCTTC
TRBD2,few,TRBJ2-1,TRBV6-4,CASSSGRVSYNEQFF,TGTGCCAGCAGTAGCGGGAGAGTGTCCTACAATGAGCAGTTCTTC
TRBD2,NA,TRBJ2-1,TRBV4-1,CASSQVGLAGGGEQFF,TGCGCCAGCAGCCAAGTGGGCCTAGCGGGAGGGGGTGAGCAGTTCTTC
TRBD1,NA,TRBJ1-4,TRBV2,CASSVDRAATNEKLFF,TGTGCCAGCAGTGTGGACAGGGCTGCAACTAATGAAAAACTGTTTTTT
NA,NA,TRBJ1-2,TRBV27,CASSSPRWAGYGYTF,TGTGCCAGCAGTTCCCCCCGATGGGCAGGCTATGGCTACACCTTC
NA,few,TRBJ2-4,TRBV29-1,CSVFQRAKNIQYF,TGCAGCGTTTTTCAGAGGGCCAAAAACATTCAGTACTTC
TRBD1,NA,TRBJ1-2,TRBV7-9,CASSLGAGQLKAGGYTF,TGTGCCAGCAGCTTAGGGGCGGGACAGCTGAAGGCGGGCGGCTACACCTTC
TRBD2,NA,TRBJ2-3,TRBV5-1,CASSFGTSGRDTQYF,TGCGCCAGCAGCTTTGGGACTAGCGGAAGAGATACGCAGTATTTT
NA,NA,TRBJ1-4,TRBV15,CATSREGGAEEKLFF,TGTGCCACCAGCAGAGAGGGGGGCGCGGAGGAAAAACTGTTTTTT
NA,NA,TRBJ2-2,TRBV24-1,CATSDADTPNTGELFF,TGTGCCACCAGTGACGCGGACACGCCGAACACCGGGGAGCTGTTTTTT